A single sample gave rise to the 8 T cell receptor beta chains below, sequenced in a study of blood T cell repertoires in COVID-19. Using immunoSEQ multiplex PCR, the repertoire was profiled, and TCRdb retains in-frame clones only, with some absent. Here the sample spans 90,000 to 100,000 clones, about 70% being singletons. The specimen was peripheral blood. These receptors all come from a woman between 55 and 75 years old in a cohort sampled during active or convalescent COVID-19.

This clone has only a few counts. This chain links TRBV5-6 with TRBJ2-1; 8 bases agree with TRBD2. The V segment lost 1 base and the J segment 6 bases; nucleotides outside the gene matches: 6. CDR1 and CDR2 from the germline V gene are SGHDT and YYEEEE. The CDR3 totals 15 residues. The CDR3 loop reads CASSLNPGLVNEQFF. CDR3 nucleotide sequence: TGTGCCAGCAGCTTGAATCCGGGACTAGTCAATGAGCAGTTCTTC.

The CDR3 is CASSQVGTGGSEKLFF. The DNA for the CDR3 is TGCGCCAGCAGCCAAGTCGGGACAGGGGGGAGTGAAAAACTGTTTTTT. The chain recombines TRBV4-1 with TRBJ1-4, with 11 bases that match TRBD1. The V gene's germline CDR1 is MGHRA and CDR2 YSYEKL. The CDR3 runs 16 residues. V shed 1 base and J 7 bases; nucleotides not matched to a gene: 5.

The V gene is TRBV5-4, the J gene TRBJ1-4; no clear D gene. Germline CDR1 is SGHNT and CDR2 is YYREEE (reference sequence). The CDR3 sequence is 15 residues long. The ends were cut back, 0 bases at V and 4 bases at J, with 10 bases in the middle. This CDR3 is CASSLDPGINEKLFF. The CDR3 nucleotides are TGTGCCAGCAGCTTGGACCCAGGAATTAATGAAAAACTGTTTTTT.

The chain has TRBV5-1 and TRBJ2-1; weak D call: TRBD2 (5 bases). CDR3 length equals 15 residues. Germline-derived CDR1 and CDR2 are SGHRS and YFSETQ. The germline V and J ends were trimmed by 3 bases and 5 bases, with 15 bases remaining between them. This CDR3 reads CASSSSGDSDNEQFF. Here the CDR3 DNA reads TGCGCCAGCAGCTCCAGTGGCGATAGCGACAATGAGCAGTTCTTC.

This clone was counted between two and nine times. This chain joins TRBV5-4 and TRBJ2-7; possibly TRBD1 for D (6 bases). CDR3 length: 15 amino acids. V dropped 1 base and J dropped 2 bases, with 13 bases sitting between them. The germline gives CDR1 SGHNT, CDR2 YYREEE (reference sequence). CDR3 loop: CASSLTSGATYEQYF. The DNA for the CDR3 is TGTGCCAGCAGCTTGACCTCAGGGGCGACCTACGAGCAGTACTTC.

Comments on this clone: Additional DNA sequences in this sample encode the identical CDR3. V gene TRBV6-5 combines with J gene TRBJ1-4; tentatively, D is TRBD1 (6 bases). V was clipped by 2 bases and J by 4 bases, with 8 bases between them. CDR1 is MNHEY and CDR2 is SVGAGI in the germline V gene. The CDR3 spans 14 residues. CDR3 amino acids: CASSYGQFNEKLFF. The CDR3 DNA is TGTGCCAGCAGTTACGGACAGTTTAATGAAAAACTGTTTTTT.

V is TRBV7-9 and J is TRBJ1-1; D is uncertain. V dropped 8 bases and J dropped 7 bases, with 11 bases sitting between them. Looked up from germline, CDR1 is SEHNR and CDR2 is FQNEAQ (reference sequence). This CDR3 is 11 amino acids long. CDR3 sequence (DNA): TGTGCCAGCGCCCCCGCACATGAAGCTTTCTTT. Protein: CASAPAHEAFF.

The chain is built from TRBV4-1 and TRBJ1-2, with 7 bases fitting TRBD1. The V and J ends lost 3 bases and 4 bases, in that order; junction bases with no gene match: 5. Germline values: CDR1 MGHRA, CDR2 YSYEKL. CDR3 size: 14 residues. The CDR3 DNA follows: TGCGCCAGCAGCCAGTCAGGACAGGTCTATGGCTACACCTTC. Translating it yields CASSQSGQVYGYTF.